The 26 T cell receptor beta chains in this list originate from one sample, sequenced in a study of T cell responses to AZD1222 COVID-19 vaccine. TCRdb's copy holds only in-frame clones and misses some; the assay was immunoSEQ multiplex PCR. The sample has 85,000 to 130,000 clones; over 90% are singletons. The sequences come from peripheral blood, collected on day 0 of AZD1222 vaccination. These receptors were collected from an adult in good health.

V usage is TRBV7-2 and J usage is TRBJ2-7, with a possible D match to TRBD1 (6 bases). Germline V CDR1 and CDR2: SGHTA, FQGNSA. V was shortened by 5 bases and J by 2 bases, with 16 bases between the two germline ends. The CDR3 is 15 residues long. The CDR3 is CASSVPGERPYEQYF. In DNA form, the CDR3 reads TGTGCCAGCAGCGTCCCAGGGGAGAGACCCTACGAGCAGTACTTC. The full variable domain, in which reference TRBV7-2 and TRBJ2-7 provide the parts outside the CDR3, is GAGVSQSPSNKVTEKGKDVELRCDPISGHTALYWYRQSLGQGLEFLIYFQGNSAPDKSGLPSDRFSAERTGGSVSTLTIQRTQQEDSAVYLCASSVPGERPYEQYFGPGTRLTVT.

DNA for the CDR3: TGTGCCAGCAGCCACGCGAGGGGATTCGGGGAGACCCAGTACTTC. It is translated as CASSHARGFGETQYF. The gene calls are TRBV16 and TRBJ2-5; D may be TRBD1 or TRBD2 (5 bases each). The CDR3 consists of 15 residues. V lost 3 bases, J lost 5 bases, and 16 bases lay in between. The germline V gene encodes CDR1 KGHSY and CDR2 FQNENV.

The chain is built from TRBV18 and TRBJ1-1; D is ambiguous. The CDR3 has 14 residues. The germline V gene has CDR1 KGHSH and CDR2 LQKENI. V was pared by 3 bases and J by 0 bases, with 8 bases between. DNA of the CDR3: TGTGCCAGCTCACCGGCGGAAATGAACACTGAAGCTTTCTTT. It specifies CASSPAEMNTEAFF.

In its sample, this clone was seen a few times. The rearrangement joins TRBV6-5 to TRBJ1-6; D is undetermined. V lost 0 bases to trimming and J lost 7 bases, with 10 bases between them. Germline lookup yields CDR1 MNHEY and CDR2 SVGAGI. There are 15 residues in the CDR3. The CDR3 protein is CASSYSNVGNSPLHF. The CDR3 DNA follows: TGTGCCAGCAGTTACTCGAATGTAGGGAATTCACCCCTCCACTTT.

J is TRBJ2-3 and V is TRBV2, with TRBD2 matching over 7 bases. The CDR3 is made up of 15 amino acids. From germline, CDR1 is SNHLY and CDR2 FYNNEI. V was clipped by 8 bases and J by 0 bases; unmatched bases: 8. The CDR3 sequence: CASLLAPSSTDTQYF. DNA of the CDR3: TGTGCCAGCTTACTAGCGCCTTCGAGCACAGATACGCAGTATTTT.

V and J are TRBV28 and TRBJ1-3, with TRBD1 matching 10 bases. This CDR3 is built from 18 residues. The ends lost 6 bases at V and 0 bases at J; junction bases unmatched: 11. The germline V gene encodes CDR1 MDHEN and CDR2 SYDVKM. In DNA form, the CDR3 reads TGTGCCAGCAGGGGGAGGACAGGGGGTTATATCTCTGGAAACACCATATATTTT. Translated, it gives CASRGRTGGYISGNTIYF.

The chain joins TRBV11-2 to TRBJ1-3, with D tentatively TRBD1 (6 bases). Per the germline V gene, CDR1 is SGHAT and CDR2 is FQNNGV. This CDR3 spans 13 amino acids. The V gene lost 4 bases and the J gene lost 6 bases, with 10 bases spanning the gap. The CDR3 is CASSSGDLNTIYF. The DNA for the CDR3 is TGTGCCAGCAGCTCAGGGGATTTAAACACCATATATTTT.

The CDR3 protein is CASRRRGAGYTEAFF. CDR3 nucleotide sequence: TGTGCCAGCAGGAGGCGGGGGGCCGGCTACACTGAAGCTTTCTTT. The chain is built from TRBV25-1 and TRBJ1-1, with a possible D match to TRBD1 (6 bases). Germline CDR1 is MGHDK and CDR2 is SYGVNS. This CDR3 spans 15 amino acids. The germline V and J ends were trimmed by 6 bases and 3 bases, with 17 bases remaining between them.

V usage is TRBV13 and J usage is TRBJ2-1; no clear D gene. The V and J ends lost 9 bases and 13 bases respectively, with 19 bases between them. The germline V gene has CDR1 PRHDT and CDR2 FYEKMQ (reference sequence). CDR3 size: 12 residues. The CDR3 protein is CARLQNLNLQFF. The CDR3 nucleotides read TGTGCCAGACTACAGAACCTCAATCTCCAGTTCTTC.

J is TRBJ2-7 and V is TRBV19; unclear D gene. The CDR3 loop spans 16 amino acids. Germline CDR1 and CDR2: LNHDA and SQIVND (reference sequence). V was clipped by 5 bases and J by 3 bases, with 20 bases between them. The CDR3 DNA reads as TGTGCCAGTAGTGCCCGGATCGGTTCCAGTCTCTACGAGCAGTACTTC. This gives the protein CASSARIGSSLYEQYF.

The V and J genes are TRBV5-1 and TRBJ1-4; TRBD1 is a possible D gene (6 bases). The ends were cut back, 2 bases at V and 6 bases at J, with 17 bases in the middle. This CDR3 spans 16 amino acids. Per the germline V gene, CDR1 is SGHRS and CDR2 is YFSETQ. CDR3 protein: CASSLDFRDKDEKLFF. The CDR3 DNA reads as TGCGCCAGCAGCTTAGACTTCCGGGACAAAGATGAAAAACTGTTTTTT.

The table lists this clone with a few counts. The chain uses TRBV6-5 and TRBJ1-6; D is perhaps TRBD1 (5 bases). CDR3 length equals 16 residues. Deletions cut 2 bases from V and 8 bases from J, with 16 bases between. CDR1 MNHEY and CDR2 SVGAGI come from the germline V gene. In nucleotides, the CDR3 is TGTGCCAGCAGTTACATAGGGGACCCCTGGTATTCACCCCTCCACTTT. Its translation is CASSYIGDPWYSPLHF.

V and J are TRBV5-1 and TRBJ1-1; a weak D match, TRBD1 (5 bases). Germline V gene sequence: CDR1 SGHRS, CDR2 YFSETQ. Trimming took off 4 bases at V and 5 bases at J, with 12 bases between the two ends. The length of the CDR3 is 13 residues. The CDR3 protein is CASSATVETEAFF. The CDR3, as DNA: TGCGCCAGCAGCGCGACAGTGGAGACTGAAGCTTTCTTT. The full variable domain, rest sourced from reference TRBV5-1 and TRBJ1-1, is KAGVTQTPRYLIKTRGQQVTLSCSPISGHRSVSWYQQTPGQGLQFLFEYFSETQRNKGNFPGRFSGRQFSNSRSEMNVSTLELGDSALYLCASSATVETEAFFGQGTRLTVV.

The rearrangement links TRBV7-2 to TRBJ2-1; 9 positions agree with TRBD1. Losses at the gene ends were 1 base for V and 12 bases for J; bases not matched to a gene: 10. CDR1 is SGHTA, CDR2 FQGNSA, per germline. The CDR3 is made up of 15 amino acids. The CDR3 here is CASSLGDRAHLGQFF. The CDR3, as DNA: TGTGCCAGCAGCTTAGGGGACAGGGCCCATTTGGGGCAGTTCTTC.

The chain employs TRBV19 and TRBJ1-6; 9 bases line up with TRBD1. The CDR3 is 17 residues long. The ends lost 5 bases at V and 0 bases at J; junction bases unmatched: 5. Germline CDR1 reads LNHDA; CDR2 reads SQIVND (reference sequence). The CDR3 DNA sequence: TGTGCCAGTAGTCGCGGACAGGGGAGCTCCTATAATTCACCCCTCCACTTT. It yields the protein CASSRGQGSSYNSPLHF.

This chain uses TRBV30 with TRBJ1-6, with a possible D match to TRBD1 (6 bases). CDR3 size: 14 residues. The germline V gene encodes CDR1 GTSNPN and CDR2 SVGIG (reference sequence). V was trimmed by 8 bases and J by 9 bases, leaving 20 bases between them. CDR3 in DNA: TGTGCCCGATCCGATGCGGGGGCCCTTTCACCCCTCCACTTT. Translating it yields CARSDAGALSPLHF.

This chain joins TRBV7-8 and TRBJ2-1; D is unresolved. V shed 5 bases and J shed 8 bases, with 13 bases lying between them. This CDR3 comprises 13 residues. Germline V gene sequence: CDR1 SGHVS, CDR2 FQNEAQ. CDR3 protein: CASSLNQADEQFF. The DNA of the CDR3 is TGTGCCAGCAGCCTCAACCAGGCGGATGAGCAGTTCTTC.

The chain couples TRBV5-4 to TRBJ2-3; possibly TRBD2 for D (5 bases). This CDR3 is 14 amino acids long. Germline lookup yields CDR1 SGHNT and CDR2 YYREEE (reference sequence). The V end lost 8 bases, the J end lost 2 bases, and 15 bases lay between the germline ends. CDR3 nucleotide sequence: TGTGCCAGTGCGGTAGGAGGTTACACAGATACGCAGTATTTT. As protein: CASAVGGYTDTQYF.

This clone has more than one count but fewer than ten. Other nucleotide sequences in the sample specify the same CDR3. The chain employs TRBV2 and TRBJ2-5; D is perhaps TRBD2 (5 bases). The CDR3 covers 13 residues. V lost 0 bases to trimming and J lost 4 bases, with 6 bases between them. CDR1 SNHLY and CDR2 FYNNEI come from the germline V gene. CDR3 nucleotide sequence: TGTGCCAGCAGTGAAGCCGGACTAGAGACCCAGTACTTC. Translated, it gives CASSEAGLETQYF.

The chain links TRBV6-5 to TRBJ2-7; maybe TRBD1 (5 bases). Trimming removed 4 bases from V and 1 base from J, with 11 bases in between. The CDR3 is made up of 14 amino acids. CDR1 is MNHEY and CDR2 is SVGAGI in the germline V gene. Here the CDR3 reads CASSFTGKSYEQYF. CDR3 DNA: TGTGCCAGCAGTTTCACAGGAAAATCCTACGAGCAGTACTTC.

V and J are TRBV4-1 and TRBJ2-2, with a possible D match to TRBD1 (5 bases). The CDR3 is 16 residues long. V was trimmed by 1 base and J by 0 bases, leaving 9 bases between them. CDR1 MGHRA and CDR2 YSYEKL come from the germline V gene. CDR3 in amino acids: CASSQGRAANTGELFF. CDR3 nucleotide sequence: TGCGCCAGCAGCCAAGGCAGGGCCGCGAACACCGGGGAGCTGTTTTTT.

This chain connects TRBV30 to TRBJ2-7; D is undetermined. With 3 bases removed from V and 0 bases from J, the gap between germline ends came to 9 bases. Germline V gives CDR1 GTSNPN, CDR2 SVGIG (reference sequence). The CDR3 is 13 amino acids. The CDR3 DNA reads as TGTGCCTGGAGGCCCCATAGCTCCTACGAGCAGTACTTC. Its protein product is CAWRPHSSYEQYF.

The CDR3 DNA is TGTGCCAGCAGCTTAAATCAGATGTCGGTAGGCACTGAAGCTTTCTTT. Amino acid sequence: CASSLNQMSVGTEAFF. The chain couples TRBV11-2 to TRBJ1-1; D ambiguous. In germline, CDR1 is SGHAT, CDR2 FQNNGV. V shed 2 bases and J shed 4 bases, with 17 bases lying between them. This CDR3 has 16 residues.

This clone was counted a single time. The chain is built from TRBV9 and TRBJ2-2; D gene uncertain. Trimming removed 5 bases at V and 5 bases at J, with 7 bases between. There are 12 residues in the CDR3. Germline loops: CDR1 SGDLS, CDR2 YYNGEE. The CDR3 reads CASSRRTGELFF. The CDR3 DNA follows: TGTGCCAGCAGTAGGCGGACCGGGGAGCTGTTTTTT. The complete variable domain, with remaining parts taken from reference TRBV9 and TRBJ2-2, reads DSGVTQTPKHLITATGQRVTLRCSPRSGDLSVYWYQQSLDQGLQFLIQYYNGEERAKGNILERFSAQQFPDLHSELNLSSLELGDSALYFCASSRRTGELFFGEGSRLTVL.

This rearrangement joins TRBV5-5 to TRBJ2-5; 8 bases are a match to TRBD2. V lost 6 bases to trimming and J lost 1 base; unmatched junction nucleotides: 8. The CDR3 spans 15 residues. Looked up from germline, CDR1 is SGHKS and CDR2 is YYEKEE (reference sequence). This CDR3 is CASTLRGGTQETQYF. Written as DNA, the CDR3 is TGTGCCAGCACCCTCCGGGGGGGGACCCAAGAGACCCAGTACTTC.

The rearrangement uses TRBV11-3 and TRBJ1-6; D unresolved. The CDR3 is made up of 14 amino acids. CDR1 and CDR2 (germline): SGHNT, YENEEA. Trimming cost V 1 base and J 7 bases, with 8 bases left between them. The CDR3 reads CASSLGPTNSPLHF. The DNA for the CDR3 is TGTGCCAGCAGCTTAGGACCGACCAATTCACCCCTCCACTTT.